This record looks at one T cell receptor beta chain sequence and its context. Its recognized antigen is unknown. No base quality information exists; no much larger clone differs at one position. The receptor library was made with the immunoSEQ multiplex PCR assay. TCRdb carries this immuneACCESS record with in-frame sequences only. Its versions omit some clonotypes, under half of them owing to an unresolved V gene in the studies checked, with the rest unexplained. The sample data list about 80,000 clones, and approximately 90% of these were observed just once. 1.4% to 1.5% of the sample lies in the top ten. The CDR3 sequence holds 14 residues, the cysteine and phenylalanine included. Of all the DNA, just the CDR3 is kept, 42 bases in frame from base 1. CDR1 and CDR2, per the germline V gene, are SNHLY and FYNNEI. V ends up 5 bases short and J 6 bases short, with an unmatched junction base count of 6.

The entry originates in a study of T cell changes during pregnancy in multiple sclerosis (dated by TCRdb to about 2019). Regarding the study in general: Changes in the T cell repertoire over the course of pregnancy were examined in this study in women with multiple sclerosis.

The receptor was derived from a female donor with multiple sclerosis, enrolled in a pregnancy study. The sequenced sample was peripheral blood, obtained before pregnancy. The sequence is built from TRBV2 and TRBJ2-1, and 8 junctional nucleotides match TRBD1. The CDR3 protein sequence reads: CASSRQGQANEQFF. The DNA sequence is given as TGTGCCAGCAGTCGACAGGGGCAAGCCAATGAGCAGTTCTTC. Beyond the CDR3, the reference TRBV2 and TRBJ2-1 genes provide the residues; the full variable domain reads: EPEVTQTPSHQVTQMGQEVILRCVPISNHLYFYWYRQILGQKVEFLVSFYNNEISEKSEIFDDQFSVERPDGSNFTLKIRSTKLEDSAMYFCASSRQGQANEQFFGPGTRLTVL.